The 22 T cell receptor beta chains in this list originate from one sample, sequenced in a study of T cell clonotyping in hematopoietic cell transplantation. The protocol was immunoSEQ multiplex PCR, while the TCRdb copy is restricted to in-frame clones and leaves out a portion. The sample has about 12,000 clones, about 80% seen once. Sample: PBMCs, taken 100 days after allogeneic stem cell transplant. The origin of the receptors is a female patient aged 35 to 55 who had an allogeneic stem cell transplant from a related donor, so T cells may come from the graft donor. Some clones in this sample may be carry-over from other donors' samples.

This clone was counted between two and nine times. The gene calls are TRBV25-1 and TRBJ2-3, with D tentatively TRBD2 (6 bases). Germline CDR1 is MGHDK and CDR2 is SYGVNS. The CDR3 covers 14 residues. Trimming pared 3 bases from V and 7 bases from J, leaving 14 bases between. The CDR3 nucleotides are TGTGCCAGCAGTGATCGGCTAGCGACGAATACGCAGTATTTT. Translated, it gives CASSDRLATNTQYF.

The rearrangement links TRBV7-4 to TRBJ2-7; 7 nucleotides line up with TRBD1. The CDR3 has 15 amino acids. Germline loops: CDR1 SGHVT, CDR2 SQSDAQ. Trimming cost V 5 bases and J 3 bases; bases outside gene matches: 10. The CDR3 reads CASSADRARYYEQYF. The CDR3 region has the DNA TGTGCCAGCAGCGCAGACAGGGCCCGATACTACGAGCAGTACTTC.

This clone was observed a single time. The chain links TRBV2 to TRBJ2-7; TRBD1 agrees at 9 bases. The CDR3 loop spans 13 amino acids. After removal of 8 bases from V and 5 bases from J, the junction contained 7 bases not matched to a gene. Germline CDR1 reads SNHLY; CDR2 reads FYNNEI. The CDR3 nucleotides read TGTGCCAGCGACTACAGGGGGCGAAACGAGCAGTACTTC. Translation: CASDYRGRNEQYF.

The chain uses TRBV10-3 and TRBJ2-6; D remains ambiguous. The CDR3 loop spans 12 amino acids. V lost 11 bases, J lost 0 bases, and 5 bases lay in between. Germline assignment: CDR1 ENHRY and CDR2 SYGVKD. In DNA, the CDR3 is TGTGCCGTCCTCTCTGGGGCCAACGTCCTGACTTTC. This translates into CAVLSGANVLTF.

This clone was observed a handful of times. The chain combines TRBV2 with TRBJ2-5, with D unresolved. V was trimmed by 4 bases and J by 5 bases, leaving 8 bases between them. Germline V lookup: CDR1 SNHLY, CDR2 FYNNEI. The length of the CDR3 is 12 residues. CDR3 DNA: TGTGCCAGCAGTGTCCTAGGGGAGACCCAGTACTTC. Translated: CASSVLGETQYF. The full variable domain, in which reference TRBV2 and TRBJ2-5 provide the parts outside the CDR3, is EPEVTQTPSHQVTQMGQEVILRCVPISNHLYFYWYRQILGQKVEFLVSFYNNEISEKSEIFDDQFSVERPDGSNFTLKIRSTKLEDSAMYFCASSVLGETQYFGPGTRLLVL.

This rearrangement joins TRBV30 to TRBJ1-1; D gene ambiguous. Germline V gene lookup returns CDR1 GTSNPN and CDR2 SVGIG (reference sequence). V was shortened by 5 bases and J by 6 bases, with 16 bases between the two germline ends. This CDR3 has 13 residues. The CDR3 sequence is CAWARPLGPEAFF. CDR3 coding DNA: TGTGCCTGGGCCAGGCCCTTAGGCCCTGAAGCTTTCTTT. The full variable domain, rest sourced from reference TRBV30 and TRBJ1-1, is SQTIHQWPATLVQPVGSPLSLECTVEGTSNPNLYWYRQAAGRGLQLLFYSVGIGQISSEVPQNLSASRPQDRQFILSSKKLLLSDSGFYLCAWARPLGPEAFFGQGTRLTVV.

This rearrangement joins TRBV2 to TRBJ1-5; possible D gene TRBD1, 6 bases. With 7 bases removed from V and 3 bases from J, the gap between germline ends came to 13 bases. The CDR3 totals 14 residues. Germline assignment: CDR1 SNHLY and CDR2 FYNNEI. The CDR3 spells CASTGGQTNQPQHF. The CDR3, as DNA: TGTGCCAGCACCGGCGGACAGACCAATCAGCCCCAGCATTTT.

The rearrangement links TRBV10-1 to TRBJ1-2, with unresolved D. The CDR3 is 13 residues long. Germline CDR1 and CDR2: WNHNN and SYGVQD (reference sequence). Trimming left V 2 bases short and J 5 bases short, with 9 bases between. CDR3 loop: CASSEPGGYGYTF. The CDR3 DNA reads as TGCGCCAGCAGTGAGCCCGGAGGATATGGCTACACCTTC.

CDR3 sequence reads: CASSQGGRPYEQYF. CDR3 coding DNA: TGTGCCAGCAGCCAAGGCGGGAGGCCCTACGAGCAGTACTTC. The V gene is TRBV14, the J gene TRBJ2-7; the match to TRBD2 covers 8 bases. Unmatched junction bases numbered 1, after V lost 1 base and J lost 2 bases. CDR3 size: 14 residues. Looked up from germline, CDR1 is SGHDN and CDR2 is FVKESK.

This clone showed up just once. The rearrangement links TRBV19 to TRBJ2-4, with D hard to call. This CDR3 comprises 11 residues. CDR1 and CDR2 (germline): LNHDA, SQIVND (reference sequence). V lost 3 bases to trimming and J lost 9 bases, with 6 bases between them. The CDR3 protein is CASSIIGIQYF. For the CDR3, the DNA is TGTGCCAGTAGTATTATCGGCATTCAGTACTTC.

The chain uses TRBV6-5 and TRBJ1-5, with a weak D call TRBD1 (6 bases). The germline CDR1 and CDR2 sequences are MNHEY and SVGAGI. The length of the CDR3 is 15 residues. V gave up 6 bases and J gave up 0 bases, with 12 bases separating them. The CDR3 region has the DNA TGTGCCAGCAGCTTGGGGGCGGGTAGCAATCAGCCCCAGCATTTT. Translated, it gives CASSLGAGSNQPQHF.

The J gene is TRBJ2-7, the V gene TRBV14; D may be TRBD2 (5 bases). The V end was cut by 2 bases, the J end by 2 bases, with 16 bases between. The CDR3 loop spans 16 amino acids. Per germline, CDR1 SGHDN and CDR2 FVKESK. CDR3 sequence: CASSQIKGRRAYEQYF. CDR3 bases: TGTGCCAGCAGCCAAATAAAGGGAAGGCGGGCCTACGAGCAGTACTTC.

This chain joins TRBV19 and TRBJ2-7; perhaps TRBD1 as D (6 bases). V lost 6 bases and J 3 bases, leaving 9 bases between the germline ends. CDR3 length equals 12 residues. Germline values: CDR1 LNHDA, CDR2 SQIVND (reference sequence). The DNA of the CDR3 is TGTGCCAGTAGGGACAGCCGCTACGAGCAGTACTTC. It translates to CASRDSRYEQYF.

The gene calls are TRBV9 and TRBJ1-2, with D maybe TRBD1 (5 bases). The V and J ends lost 3 bases and 4 bases respectively, with 13 bases between them. CDR3 length equals 14 residues. The V gene's germline CDR1 is SGDLS and CDR2 YYNGEE. The CDR3 DNA reads as TGTGCCAGCAGCGGGGGGGGACGGACCTATGGCTACACCTTC. Its protein is CASSGGGRTYGYTF.

The V call is TRBV4-3, the J call TRBJ2-5; tentatively, D is TRBD2 (6 bases). The germline V and J ends were trimmed by 1 base and 4 bases, with 25 bases remaining between them. CDR1 and CDR2 (germline): LGHNA, YSLEER. CDR3 length: 19 amino acids. CDR3 nucleotides: TGCGCCAGCAGCCAAGGCGTAAAGTGGAGGGAGGAACCCCGAGAGACCCAGTACTTC. Translation: CASSQGVKWREEPRETQYF.

The V and J genes are TRBV6-5 and TRBJ1-3; a possible D gene is TRBD1 (6 bases). This CDR3 spans 14 amino acids. Germline lookup yields CDR1 MNHEY and CDR2 SVGAGI. The germline V and J ends were trimmed by 5 bases and 4 bases, with 12 bases remaining between them. The CDR3 DNA follows: TGTGCCAGCAGTCGACAGGCGGCCGGAAACACCATATATTTT. Translation gives CASSRQAAGNTIYF.

This chain joins TRBV14 and TRBJ2-5; 9 bases are shared with TRBD1. J was trimmed by 6 bases and V by 6 bases; bases with no gene match: 8. Germline CDR1 and CDR2: SGHDN and FVKESK. This CDR3 comprises 14 residues. CDR3 amino acids: CASRLGTGRKTQYF. Here the CDR3 DNA reads TGTGCCAGCAGACTAGGGACAGGGCGAAAGACCCAGTACTTC.

This clone qualifies as medium-sized. V usage is TRBV28 and J usage is TRBJ2-1, with no clear D. Trimming stripped 4 bases from V and 3 bases from J, with 10 bases between. Germline CDR1 is MDHEN and CDR2 is SYDVKM. CDR3 length equals 14 residues. CDR3 DNA sequence: TGTGCCAGCAGTTCATCTGGAGTCTACAATGAGCAGTTCTTC. This sequence encodes CASSSSGVYNEQFF.

This clone was seen just once. The chain employs TRBV5-1 and TRBJ2-3; tentatively, D is TRBD2 (6 bases). The ends were cut back, 3 bases at V and 2 bases at J, with 16 bases in the middle. The V gene's germline CDR1 is SGHRS and CDR2 YFSETQ. The CDR3 loop spans 16 amino acids. This chain's CDR3 is CASSSGTSRFTDTQYF. In nucleotides, the CDR3 is TGCGCCAGCAGCTCTGGGACTTCTCGATTCACAGATACGCAGTATTTT.

V usage is TRBV28 and J usage is TRBJ1-6, with D possibly matching TRBD1 (6 bases). The CDR3 length is 15 residues. The V end was cut by 5 bases, the J end by 5 bases, with 13 bases between. CDR1 and CDR2 (germline): MDHEN, SYDVKM. The CDR3 region is CASSRGGGDNSPLHF. As DNA, the CDR3 is TGTGCCAGCAGTCGAGGGGGAGGGGATAATTCACCCCTCCACTTT.

This chain uses TRBV19 with TRBJ2-5; perhaps D is TRBD1 or TRBD2 (6 bases each). Germline CDR1 is LNHDA and CDR2 is SQIVND (reference sequence). V was trimmed by 2 bases and J by 2 bases, leaving 12 bases between them. The length of the CDR3 is 15 residues. The CDR3 DNA reads as TGTGCCAGTAGTATAATGGCGGGACAACAAGAGACCCAGTACTTC. Its translation is CASSIMAGQQETQYF.

The rearrangement joins TRBV20-1 to TRBJ2-7; D unclear. This CDR3 is built from 11 residues. V lost 6 bases, J lost 2 bases, and 8 bases lay in between. Germline V gives CDR1 DFQATT, CDR2 SNEGSKA (reference sequence). The CDR3 region has the DNA TGCAGTGCATCGGACCCCTACGAGCAGTACTTC. Its protein product is CSASDPYEQYF.